Listed here are 10 T cell receptor beta chains from one sample, sequenced in a study of blood T cell repertoires in COVID-19. TCRdb's copy holds only in-frame clones and misses some; the assay was immunoSEQ multiplex PCR. The data show a few hundred thousand clones, roughly 80% seen once. Specimen: peripheral blood. The receptors shown here come from a woman in her twenties or thirties who had recovered from COVID-19.

This clone has at least ten counts. This chain joins TRBV25-1 and TRBJ2-7; perhaps TRBD2 as D (6 bases). In germline, CDR1 is MGHDK, CDR2 SYGVNS. Trimming shortened V by 7 bases and J by 2 bases, and 15 bases separated the two germline ends. The length of the CDR3 is 14 residues. The CDR3 coding sequence is TGTGCCAGCACCCTGTCCGCTAGCGCCTACGAGCAGTACTTC. It is translated as CASTLSASAYEQYF.

This chain's CDR3 is CASSQPYSGVSTDTQYF. The DNA for the CDR3 is TGTGCCAGCAGCCAACCTTATAGCGGGGTTAGCACAGATACGCAGTATTTT. The gene calls are TRBV3-1 (or the pseudogene TRBV3-2) and TRBJ2-3; 8 bases agree with TRBD2. The germline CDR1 and CDR2 sequences are LGHDT and YNNKEL (reference sequence). After removal of 2 bases from V and 0 bases from J, the junction contained 7 bases not matched to a gene. There are 17 residues in the CDR3.

This chain joins TRBV29-1 and TRBJ2-2; D may be TRBD1 (6 bases). This CDR3 comprises 11 residues. Looked up from germline, CDR1 is SQVTM and CDR2 is ANQGSEA. V lost 4 bases to trimming and J lost 13 bases, with 13 bases between them. CDR3 residues: CSVALGQRLFF. For the CDR3, the DNA is TGCAGCGTTGCCCTCGGACAGCGGCTGTTTTTT.

J is TRBJ2-7 and V is TRBV3-1 (or the pseudogene TRBV3-2); 13 bases map to TRBD2. With V trimmed by 4 bases and J by 6 bases, 6 bases remained unmatched. Per germline, CDR1 LGHDT and CDR2 YNNKEL (reference sequence). CDR3 length equals 15 residues. CDR3 in DNA: TGTGCCAGCAGCCTAAGACTAGCGGGAGGTTCCGAGCAGTACTTC. Translated: CASSLRLAGGSEQYF.

This sequence joins TRBV5-4 and TRBJ2-5, with TRBD2 matching over 7 bases. Germline V CDR1 and CDR2: SGHNT, YYREEE (reference sequence). The junction had 10 bases not matched to a gene; V was cut back by 5 bases and J by 3 bases. The CDR3 contains 15 residues. CDR3 loop: CASSAGGGSKETQYF. The CDR3 DNA follows: TGTGCCAGCAGTGCCGGCGGCGGGAGTAAAGAGACCCAGTACTTC.

In this sample, this clone turned up once. V usage is TRBV6-5 and J usage is TRBJ2-1; TRBD1 is a possible D gene (5 bases). CDR1 and CDR2 from the germline V gene are MNHEY and SVGAGI. This CDR3 spans 12 amino acids. V lost 6 bases and J lost 15, with 18 bases in between. The CDR3 DNA reads as TGTGCCAGCAGAACCGACAGATACCCCCCGTTCTTC. Translated: CASRTDRYPPFF.

The CDR3 DNA sequence: TGTGCCTGGAGTCGCACAAAACCTTACGAGCAGTACTTC. It encodes CAWSRTKPYEQYF. The chain couples TRBV30 to TRBJ2-7; D unresolved. This CDR3 has 13 amino acids. The germline V and J ends were trimmed by 2 bases and 4 bases, with 12 bases remaining between them. Germline values: CDR1 GTSNPN, CDR2 SVGIG (reference sequence).

This clone was detected once. The chain is built from TRBV20-1 and TRBJ2-3, with D uncertain. V was trimmed by 4 bases and J by 7 bases, leaving 3 bases between them. Germline CDR1 and CDR2: DFQATT and SNEGSKA (reference sequence). The CDR3 has 9 amino acids. This chain's CDR3 is CSATYTQYF. The CDR3 DNA reads TGCAGTGCTACCTATACGCAGTATTTT.

DNA for the CDR3: TGTGCCAGTAGTATCGGACAGCCGGGGTCCTACGAGCAGTACTTC. Its translation: CASSIGQPGSYEQYF. J is TRBJ2-7 and V is TRBV19; maybe TRBD1 (6 bases). The CDR3 has 15 amino acids. V was shortened by 3 bases and J by 1 base, with 13 bases between the two germline ends. Germline CDR1 is LNHDA and CDR2 is SQIVND (reference sequence).

The V and J genes are TRBV28 and TRBJ2-6; 10 bases map to TRBD2. Germline CDR1 MDHEN, CDR2 SYDVKM. V gave up 5 bases and J gave up 0 bases; unmatched junction bases: 10. The CDR3 is made up of 19 amino acids. The CDR3 protein is CASSPPGLALVSGANVLTF. CDR3 bases: TGTGCCAGCAGTCCACCGGGACTAGCGCTCGTCTCTGGGGCCAACGTCCTGACTTTC.